Below, 24 T cell receptor beta chains from the same sample are listed, as sequenced in a study of cytomegalovirus exposure and HLA in healthy donors. The primer mix had 60 Vbeta and 13 Jbeta primers. Clones were sequenced by immunoSEQ multiplex PCR, and TCRdb holds only the in-frame ones, with some missing. The sample shows roughly 110,000 clones, about 61% of them seen only once. Material: PBMCs. The receptor set was obtained from a man aged 18 to 30 in good health and CMV-seropositive.

V gene TRBV19 combines with J gene TRBJ1-1; tentative D call: TRBD1 (6 bases). The CDR3 loop spans 15 amino acids. V dropped 5 bases and J dropped 4 bases, with 17 bases sitting between them. CDR1 and CDR2 from the germline V gene are LNHDA and SQIVND (reference sequence). In nucleotides, the CDR3 is TGTGCCAGTAGTGCTCCATTTGACAGGTCCACTGAAGCTTTCTTT. Protein sequence: CASSAPFDRSTEAFF.

The rearrangement links TRBV19 to TRBJ1-5; D ambiguous. The V gene's germline CDR1 is LNHDA and CDR2 SQIVND (reference sequence). The CDR3 consists of 14 residues. Trimming stripped 7 bases from V and 3 bases from J, with 13 bases between. Here the CDR3 reads CASKKGGNNQPQHF. Here the CDR3 DNA reads TGTGCCAGTAAAAAGGGAGGAAACAATCAGCCCCAGCATTTT.

The rearrangement links TRBV28 to TRBJ2-3; 7 positions match TRBD2. There are 15 residues in the CDR3. V was pared by 6 bases and J by 4 bases, with 10 bases of the junction left unmatched. Germline loops: CDR1 MDHEN, CDR2 SYDVKM. CDR3 nucleotide sequence: TGTGCCAGCAGCAAAGCCGGGAGCGGGGCAGATACGCAGTATTTT. This gives the protein CASSKAGSGADTQYF.

This chain links TRBV13 with TRBJ2-7; a possible D gene is TRBD2 (5 bases). The CDR3 runs 14 residues. The germline V and J ends were trimmed by 5 bases and 6 bases, with 17 bases remaining between them. CDR1 PRHDT and CDR2 FYEKMQ come from the germline V gene (reference sequence). CDR3 sequence reads: CASSADTRPGEQYF. The CDR3 DNA reads as TGTGCCAGCAGCGCAGATACTAGGCCGGGCGAGCAGTACTTC.

The rearrangement joins TRBV28 to TRBJ2-7; 10 positions agree with TRBD2. V trimming: 5 bases; J trimming: 2 bases; junction bases outside the gene matches: 6. This CDR3 comprises 15 residues. Germline CDR1 is MDHEN and CDR2 is SYDVKM. The DNA of the CDR3 is TGTGCCAGCAGTCGGCCGGGACTAGCGACCTACGAGCAGTACTTC. It translates to CASSRPGLATYEQYF.

The rearrangement joins TRBV15 to TRBJ1-1; perhaps TRBD1 as D (6 bases). The CDR3 consists of 18 residues. Trimming cost V 3 bases and J 8 bases, with 28 bases left between them. Looked up from germline, CDR1 is LNHNV and CDR2 is YYDKDF (reference sequence). The CDR3 nucleotides are TGTGCCACCAGCAGGTGGGGGATGGATTGGGGGCGCCGTGGGGAAGCTTTCTTT. It translates to CATSRWGMDWGRRGEAFF.

This chain connects TRBV4-2 to TRBJ2-5; D call uncertain. Germline V gene lookup returns CDR1 LGHNA and CDR2 YNFKEQ. The CDR3 spans 13 residues. Trimming stripped 5 bases from V and 5 bases from J, with 12 bases between. The CDR3 sequence: CASSSDIRETQYF. The CDR3 DNA follows: TGTGCCAGCAGCTCCGATATTCGGGAGACCCAGTACTTC.

The chain combines TRBV2 with TRBJ2-7; D gene uncertain. The CDR3 length is 14 residues. Trimming removed 6 bases at V and 3 bases at J, with 15 bases between. Germline V gene lookup returns CDR1 SNHLY and CDR2 FYNNEI. The chain's CDR3 is CASSWSLGFYEQYF. CDR3 in DNA: TGTGCCAGCAGCTGGTCGTTGGGCTTCTACGAGCAGTACTTC.

This chain connects TRBV6-5 to TRBJ1-2; D might be TRBD1 (6 bases). CDR1 and CDR2 (germline): MNHEY, SVGAGI. Trimming stripped 2 bases from V and 7 bases from J, with 11 bases between. The CDR3 is 13 residues long. CDR3 DNA: TGTGCCAGCAGTTACGGCAGGGGTACTGGCTACACCTTC. It yields the protein CASSYGRGTGYTF.

The chain links TRBV13 to TRBJ2-1; tentative D call: TRBD1 (5 bases). Between the trimmed V and J ends, which lost 2 bases and 4 bases, there was a span of 15 bases. The germline gives CDR1 PRHDT, CDR2 FYEKMQ (reference sequence). The CDR3 covers 16 residues. CDR3 loop: CASSLMLDKEYNEQFF. The CDR3 DNA follows: TGTGCCAGCAGCTTAATGCTGGACAAGGAGTACAATGAGCAGTTCTTC.

The gene calls are TRBV19 and TRBJ2-2; perhaps TRBD1 as D (5 bases). Germline values: CDR1 LNHDA, CDR2 SQIVND (reference sequence). The CDR3 runs to 14 residues. With 6 bases removed from V and 7 bases from J, the gap between germline ends came to 15 bases. The CDR3 nucleotides are TGTGCCAGTAGCCAAACTAACAGGTTCGGGGAGCTGTTTTTT. Residues: CASSQTNRFGELFF.

CDR3 region: CASSDGTGASYEQYF. The CDR3 nucleotides are TGCGCCAGCAGTGACGGTACAGGGGCCTCCTACGAGCAGTACTTC. The chain links TRBV10-1 to TRBJ2-7, with TRBD1 matching 7 bases. Germline CDR1 reads WNHNN; CDR2 reads SYGVQD (reference sequence). J lost 0 bases, V lost 3 bases, and 5 bases had no gene match. This CDR3 has 15 residues.

The chain carries TRBV29-1 and TRBJ2-5, with 9 bases fitting TRBD2. Per the germline V gene, CDR1 is SQVTM and CDR2 is ANQGSEA. This CDR3 contains 13 residues. V was pared by 4 bases and J by 4 bases, with 4 bases of the junction left unmatched. CDR3 region: CSVGFSGGETQYF. CDR3 DNA: TGCAGCGTTGGATTTAGCGGGGGAGAGACCCAGTACTTC.

The chain joins TRBV6-6 to TRBJ2-2; D unresolved. Germline V gene data show CDR1 as MNHNY and CDR2 as SVGAGI (reference sequence). The CDR3 length is 13 residues. V lost 4 bases and J lost 6, with 9 bases in between. CDR3 nucleotide sequence: TGTGCCAGCAGTTTTCCCCCCGCCGGGGAGCTGTTTTTT. This gives the protein CASSFPPAGELFF.

The chain has TRBV14 and TRBJ2-1; TRBD2 matches 7 bases. CDR3 length equals 14 residues. J gave up 9 bases and V 0 bases, and 5 bases lay outside the gene matches. Per germline, CDR1 SGHDN and CDR2 FVKESK. The CDR3 nucleotides are TGTGCCAGCAGCCAAGATTTTTGGGGGGGTGAGCAGTTCTTC. Protein product: CASSQDFWGGEQFF.

In its sample, this clone was seen a few times. The chain combines TRBV7-2 with TRBJ1-3; D may be TRBD1 (5 bases). The V end lost 5 bases, the J end lost 1 base, and 15 bases lay between the germline ends. The CDR3 sequence is 16 residues long. Germline V gene sequence: CDR1 SGHTA, CDR2 FQGNSA. The CDR3 nucleotides read TGTGCCAGCAGCCGACAGTCGTTCACGTCTGGAAACACCATATATTTT. Translation gives CASSRQSFTSGNTIYF.

V gene TRBV27 combines with J gene TRBJ2-3; 9 nucleotides align to TRBD1. The CDR3 consists of 14 residues. After removal of 8 bases from V and 5 bases from J, the junction contained 8 bases not matched to a gene. Germline V gene lookup returns CDR1 MNHEY and CDR2 SMNVEV (reference sequence). The CDR3 is CASRRTGEGDTQYF. The DNA of the CDR3 is TGTGCCAGCCGGAGGACAGGGGAGGGAGATACGCAGTATTTT.

This rearrangement joins TRBV21-1 to TRBJ1-5; the tabulated D call, TRBD1, remains unverified against the DNA. TRBV21-1 is given as a pseudogene. There are 14 residues in the CDR3. In DNA, the CDR3 is TGTGCCAGCAATCAGGGGTTTTTTATGCAGCCCCAGCATTTT. Amino acid sequence: CASNQGFFMQPQHF.

The J gene is TRBJ1-4, the V gene TRBV27; D gene unclear. Trimming cost V 5 bases and J 4 bases, with 11 bases left between them. This CDR3 has 14 amino acids. Germline V gene lookup returns CDR1 MNHEY and CDR2 SMNVEV (reference sequence). As DNA, the CDR3 is TGTGCCAGCAGTCAGACGGGAGGTAATGAAAAACTGTTTTTT. It encodes CASSQTGGNEKLFF.

The table lists this clone with a count of one. The rearrangement links TRBV4-1 to TRBJ2-3, with a tentative D call TRBD1 (6 bases). The CDR3 contains 15 residues. The V end was cut by 0 bases, the J end by 4 bases, with 11 bases between. Germline V gene sequence: CDR1 MGHRA, CDR2 YSYEKL. The CDR3 region has the DNA TGCGCCAGCAGCCAAGACCCCAGGGGTCCAGATACGCAGTATTTT. As protein: CASSQDPRGPDTQYF.

The rearrangement joins TRBV7-9 to TRBJ1-1, with TRBD1 matching 12 bases. The CDR3 runs 15 residues. J gave up 3 bases and V 5 bases, and 4 bases lay outside the gene matches. Germline V gene lookup returns CDR1 SEHNR and CDR2 FQNEAQ (reference sequence). CDR3 loop: CASSRDRGRYTEAFF. The CDR3, as DNA: TGTGCCAGCAGCCGGGACAGGGGGCGGTACACTGAAGCTTTCTTT.

The V call is TRBV2, the J call TRBJ1-1; no clear D. Germline V gives CDR1 SNHLY, CDR2 FYNNEI. The CDR3 consists of 12 residues. Trimming pared 6 bases from V and 4 bases from J, leaving 9 bases between. CDR3 nucleotides: TGTGCCAGCAGCCGTTTGAGCACTGAAGCTTTCTTT. It codes for CASSRLSTEAFF.

The chain uses TRBV5-1 and TRBJ1-1; D is unclear. There are 14 residues in the CDR3. Trimming stripped 7 bases from V and 1 base from J, with 14 bases between. The germline V gene has CDR1 SGHRS and CDR2 YFSETQ. This CDR3 is CASSILSQNTEAFF. CDR3 in DNA: TGCGCCAGCTCCATCCTGAGTCAGAACACTGAAGCTTTCTTT. Looking up the rest from reference TRBV5-1 and TRBJ1-1 gives the full variable domain: KAGVTQTPRYLIKTRGQQVTLSCSPISGHRSVSWYQQTPGQGLQFLFEYFSETQRNKGNFPGRFSGRQFSNSRSEMNVSTLELGDSALYLCASSILSQNTEAFFGQGTRLTVV.

The J gene is TRBJ1-3, the V gene TRBV11-2, with D hard to call. CDR3 length: 14 residues. Germline values: CDR1 SGHAT, CDR2 FQNNGV. Trimming left V 1 base short and J 0 bases short, with 4 bases between. This CDR3 reads CASSLALSGNTIYF. For the CDR3, the DNA is TGTGCCAGCAGCTTAGCACTCTCTGGAAACACCATATATTTT.